The 12 T cell receptor beta chains below were found in one sample sequenced in a study of OX40 agonist ivuxolimab in advanced cancers. Libraries were constructed by the immunoSEQ multiplex PCR assay. TCRdb retrieved this table from immuneACCESS and kept in-frame rearrangements only. Not all clones are present; in checked studies, unresolved V genes account for under half, and no reason is known for the remainder. A total of tens of thousands of clones appear in this sample, approximately 90% of them only once. The leading ten clones occupy over 1% of the sample. This sample comprised CD4+ or CD8+ T cells sorted from blood, obtained in a trial of the OX40 agonist ivuxolimab. Receptors were obtained from an adult with an advanced solid tumor such as melanoma, head and neck, liver or kidney cancer.

The genes are TRBV29-1 and TRBJ2-1; 9 nucleotides line up with TRBD1. Losses at the gene ends were 4 bases for V and 1 base for J; bases not matched to a gene: 2. Germline assignment: CDR1 SQVTM and CDR2 ANQGSEA. CDR3 length: 14 residues. CDR3 bases: TGCAGCGTTGCGACAGGGGGGTCCTACAATGAGCAGTTCTTC. This sequence encodes CSVATGGSYNEQFF.

V is TRBV11-2 and J is TRBJ1-1; tentative D call: TRBD1 (6 bases). Germline CDR1 is SGHAT and CDR2 is FQNNGV. There are 13 residues in the CDR3. V was cut by 11 bases and J by 1 base, with 14 bases left in between. The CDR3: CAGRDTSNTEAFF. For the CDR3, the DNA is TGTGCCGGCCGGGACACTTCGAACACTGAAGCTTTCTTT. Based on the CDR3 plus reference TRBV11-2 and TRBJ1-1, the full variable domain is EAGVAQSPRYKIIEKRQSVAFWCNPISGHATLYWYQQILGQGPKLLIQFQNNGVVDDSQLPKDRFSAERLKGVDSTLKIQPAKLEDSAVYLCAGRDTSNTEAFFGQGTRLTVV.

The gene calls are TRBV9 and TRBJ2-2, with a weak D call TRBD1 (6 bases). CDR3 length equals 16 residues. Trimming took off 0 bases at V and 4 bases at J, with 13 bases between the two ends. The germline V gene has CDR1 SGDLS and CDR2 YYNGEE. The CDR3 bases are TGTGCCAGCAGCGTAGGTGGGGGCGCGGGCACCGGGGAGCTGTTTTTT. Its translation is CASSVGGGAGTGELFF.

The chain links TRBV4-1 to TRBJ1-1; 8 bases are shared with TRBD1. This CDR3 comprises 14 residues. Germline CDR1 is MGHRA and CDR2 is YSYEKL. The ends lost 1 base at V and 5 bases at J; junction bases unmatched: 3. The CDR3 sequence: CASSQAGGWTEAFF. For the CDR3, the DNA is TGCGCCAGCAGCCAAGCAGGGGGCTGGACTGAAGCTTTCTTT.

The J gene is TRBJ2-7, the V gene TRBV6-5; unclear D gene. The CDR3 has 13 residues. The germline V and J ends were trimmed by 0 bases and 4 bases, with 7 bases remaining between them. The germline gives CDR1 MNHEY, CDR2 SVGAGI. In nucleotides, the CDR3 is TGTGCCAGCAGTTACTCCTTTGGATACGAGCAGTACTTC. It specifies CASSYSFGYEQYF.

This rearrangement joins TRBV11-2 to TRBJ2-1, with 12 bases identical to TRBD2. CDR1 SGHAT and CDR2 FQNNGV come from the germline V gene. CDR3 length: 15 amino acids. V lost 1 base, J lost 9 bases, and 4 bases stayed unmatched. The CDR3 nucleotides read TGTGCCAGCAGCTTAGGACTAGCGGGAGATGCTGAGCAGTTCTTC. Protein sequence: CASSLGLAGDAEQFF.

The chain joins TRBV25-1 to TRBJ1-2, with a weak D call TRBD1 (6 bases). Germline V gene sequence: CDR1 MGHDK, CDR2 SYGVNS. V lost 6 bases and J lost 6, with 11 bases in between. CDR3 size: 12 residues. In DNA, the CDR3 is TGTGCCAGCAGCGGGGGGACACATGGCTACACCTTC. This gives the protein CASSGGTHGYTF.

The rearrangement uses TRBV19 and TRBJ1-1; 8 positions match TRBD1. V lost 10 bases to trimming and J lost 4 bases; unmatched junction nucleotides: 11. Germline V lookup: CDR1 LNHDA, CDR2 SQIVND (reference sequence). This CDR3 comprises 14 residues. The CDR3 region is CATRQGLWGTEAFF. In DNA form, the CDR3 reads TGTGCCACCCGACAGGGGTTATGGGGCACTGAAGCTTTCTTT.

The chain couples TRBV6-4 to TRBJ2-1; no definite D call. The CDR3 is 14 residues long. Germline CDR1 reads MRHNA; CDR2 reads SNTAGT. Trimming removed 8 bases from V and 2 bases from J, with 13 bases in between. The DNA for the CDR3 is TGTGCCAGCGGCCTTGGCGGTCCCTACAATGAGCAGTTCTTC. This codes for CASGLGGPYNEQFF.

The V and J genes are TRBV5-1 and TRBJ2-2; 13 nucleotides agree with TRBD2. Germline V lookup: CDR1 SGHRS, CDR2 YFSETQ. With V trimmed by 5 bases and J by 4 bases, 8 bases remained unmatched. The CDR3 sequence is 17 residues long. The DNA of the CDR3 is TGCGCCAGCAGTAGCGGACTAGCGGGAGCTGGCACCGGGGAGCTGTTTTTT. It codes for CASSSGLAGAGTGELFF.

The chain uses TRBV5-1 and TRBJ2-7, with D tentatively TRBD2 (5 bases). Germline values: CDR1 SGHRS, CDR2 YFSETQ. The CDR3 spans 13 residues. The V end was cut by 2 bases, the J end by 4 bases, with 10 bases between. Written as DNA, the CDR3 is TGCGCCAGCAGCTTACGGCGCGGGTACGAGCAGTACTTC. Its translation: CASSLRRGYEQYF.

The V gene is TRBV4-1, the J gene TRBJ2-3, with 7 bases lining up with TRBD2. The CDR3 spans 16 residues. Looked up from germline, CDR1 is MGHRA and CDR2 is YSYEKL. Trimming took 0 bases from V and 4 from J; bases not matched to a gene: 7. The CDR3 reads CASSQEFGLAADTQYF. In DNA form, the CDR3 reads TGCGCCAGCAGCCAAGAATTTGGTCTAGCGGCAGATACGCAGTATTTT.